The T cell receptor (beta chain) under discussion was sequenced for a study of shared clonotypes between healthy human individuals. To note about this clone: Distinct nucleotide sequences in the sample also encode this CDR3.

The naive CD8 fraction comprised CD45RO-negative cells positively selected for CCR7 and excluded terminally differentiated effector memory CD45RA+ cells. The CDR3 loop spans 14 amino acids. V shed 6 bases and J shed 0 bases, with 11 bases lying between them. Per the germline V gene, CDR1 is SGDLS and CDR2 is YYNGEE. The data were produced by immunoSEQ multiplex PCR, yet TCRdb's version contains in-frame clones alone and is incomplete. Found here are around 2,000,000 clones, approximately 95% of them singletons; the top ten hold approximately 1%. Sequencing input: naive CD8+ T cells sorted from blood. The sequence came from a man aged 18 to 35 in good health. The rearrangement links TRBV9 to TRBJ2-3; D is tentatively TRBD1 or TRBD2 (6 bases each). The CDR3 loop reads CASTTGGSTDTQYF. The DNA for the CDR3 is TGTGCCAGCACTACCGGGGGCAGCACAGATACGCAGTATTTT.